This T cell receptor (beta chain) was profiled in a study of blood T cell repertoires in COVID-19. V gave up 5 bases and J gave up 8 bases, with 14 bases separating them. The CDR3 totals 12 residues. From germline, CDR1 is SGHRS and CDR2 YFSETQ. Generated by immunoSEQ multiplex PCR, the TCRdb table keeps only in-frame clones and is missing some. The repertoire has a few hundred thousand clones, around 86% of them found once; the top ten carry about 3%. Sequences were obtained from peripheral blood. The receptor was isolated from a woman aged 25 to 39 with active or convalescent COVID-19. This rearrangement joins TRBV5-1 to TRBJ2-7, with D perhaps TRBD1 (5 bases). CDR3 loop: CASRSLAGQQYF. For the CDR3, the DNA is TGCGCCAGCAGATCCCTCGCAGGGCAGCAGTACTTC.